This is a list of T cell receptor beta chains from one sample in a study of CD8 T cells in ankylosing spondylitis. One entry per CDR3 protein results from TCRdb running MiXCR on the 5' RACE reads. The table shows about 140,000 distinct CDR3 sequences, with about 6.7% occurring only once. Material: blood, either unsorted or a sorted T cell fraction (not recorded which). These TCRs come from a female donor with ankylosing spondylitis or in good health (not recorded which). Both conserved end residues are part of each CDR3. D genes are given only for firm matches.

TRBD2	TRBJ2-1	TRBV6-1	CASIPSRGASDEQFF
-	TRBJ1-5	TRBV18	CASSSGENQPQHF
-	TRBJ1-6	TRBV20-1	CSASFRADSPLHF
-	TRBJ2-5	TRBV24-1	CATSDPSGVASETQYF
TRBD2	TRBJ2-1	TRBV6-1	CATLESGGNEQFF
-	TRBJ1-3	TRBV9	CASSLGTLNTIYF
TRBD1	TRBJ2-7	TRBV6-1	CASSPDRGRAYEQYF
TRBD1	TRBJ2-7	TRBV7-9	CASSAGQDLYEQYF
-	TRBJ1-4	TRBV18	CASSRQTNDKLFF
-	TRBJ1-2	TRBV20-1	CSADSRGLLNGYTF
-	TRBJ2-7	TRBV6-1	CASATSPGVYEQYF
-	TRBJ1-5	TRBV12-3/TRBV12-4	CASSFSLNSNQPQHF
-	TRBJ2-7	TRBV15	CATSRDVQEQYF
TRBD2	TRBJ2-1	TRBV5-1	CASSLTSGGDEQFF
-	TRBJ2-1	TRBV12-3/TRBV12-4	CASSFLGWQFF
-	TRBJ1-1	TRBV7-2	CASSSPWRVGEAFF
-	TRBJ2-7	TRBV20-1	CSARPGALYEQYF
-	TRBJ1-1	TRBV29-1	CSVDSVNTEAFF
-	TRBJ2-5	TRBV7-9	CASSPGSWGSQETQYF
-	TRBJ1-5	TRBV20-1	CSARADRRGNQPQHF
-	TRBJ1-1	TRBV6-2/TRBV6-3	CASSSQTAVNTEAFF
TRBD1	TRBJ2-1	TRBV27	CASSTGQANEQFF
-	TRBJ2-1	TRBV20-1	CSNGGAFF
-	TRBJ1-1	TRBV12-3/TRBV12-4	CASGGGVGAFF
TRBD1	TRBJ1-6	TRBV6-5	CASSYIPGDSFGSPLHF
-	TRBJ1-4	TRBV12-3/TRBV12-4	CASTLYGGGLSDEKLFF
TRBD1	TRBJ1-1	TRBV24-1	CATRSGQGKAFF
-	TRBJ2-1	TRBV29-1	CSVSSKSYNEQFF
-	TRBJ1-5	TRBV12-3/TRBV12-4	CASSLTSNQPQHF
-	TRBJ1-3	TRBV5-1	CANSLAGGYGNTIYF
TRBD2	TRBJ2-1	TRBV29-1	CSVASELAGNMNNEQFF
TRBD1	TRBJ1-2	TRBV7-9	CASSFGQDNYGYTF
TRBD1	TRBJ2-2	TRBV7-6	CASSLWPGQGDTGELFF